The rows below give T cell receptor beta chains drawn from one sample of a study of patients and donors after allogeneic stem cell transplantation. Using its own MiXCR run on the RT-PCR reads, TCRdb lists one record per CDR3 protein. The profile shows over 130,000 distinct CDR3 sequences, about a third of them singletons. The sequencing input was blood, either unsorted or a sorted T cell fraction (not recorded which). These TCRs come from a human donor who was either an allogeneic HSCT recipient or a stem cell or donor lymphocyte infusion donor (not recorded which). It is not recorded whose cells these are; they may come from a transplant donor. Each CDR3 is given without its conserved first and last residue. The order of the fields is J gene, D gene, V gene, CDR3 protein. The D gene is left open where the match is weak.

TRBJ2-3 | - | TRBV7-3 | ASSIRGVPTDTQY
TRBJ2-5 | TRBD1 | TRBV12-3/TRBV12-4 | ASSYGQGGTQY
TRBJ2-6 | TRBD1 | TRBV10-3 | AISAGTGGVGANVLT
TRBJ2-1 | - | TRBV5-8 | ASPSRPGRYEQF
TRBJ2-1 | TRBD2 | TRBV20-1 | SARDRLADAYNEQF
TRBJ1-6 | - | TRBV6-5 | ASTRLATNSPLH
TRBJ1-2 | - | TRBV7-9 | ASSFPYPDGGGYT
TRBJ2-1 | - | TRBV7-9 | ASSLSLTYNEQF
TRBJ2-7 | - | TRBV29-1 | SVEDPSFGLEQY
TRBJ1-2 | - | TRBV6-6 | ASSYRDDLYGYT
TRBJ1-2 | TRBD1 | TRBV12-3/TRBV12-4 | ASSSRDRGGYT
TRBJ1-2 | - | TRBV6-5 | ASSSREPYYGYT